A selection of T cell receptor beta chains follows, all from one sample in a study of T-cell reconstitution after alpha-beta-depleted transplantation in children. MiXCR was run by TCRdb on the PCR reads, yielding one entry per CDR3 protein. The table records approximately 79,000 distinct CDR3 sequences, around a sixth of them present only once. This specimen consisted of PBMCs, mostly from graft donor cells, obtained 360 days after TCRalphabeta/CD19-depleted stem cell transplant. The receptor set was obtained from a male patient between 2 and 15 years old who had a stem cell transplant for acute lymphoblastic leukemia, so the T cells may come from the graft donor. The CDR3 runs from the conserved cysteine through the conserved F or W. A D gene is named only where the DNA matches it firmly. Clone size is shown for a subset of rows, as once, few, many or a class of expanded clone.

CASSDEGGLAGPGEQFF | TGTGCCAGCAGTGACGAGGGGGGACTAGCGGGACCGGGGGAGCAGTTCTTC | TRBV2 | TRBD2 | TRBJ2-1 | many
CASSPQVLGYEQYF | TGTGCCAGCAGCCCTCAGGTATTGGGCTACGAGCAGTACTTC | TRBV7-6 | . | TRBJ2-7 | few
CASSFLAARTDTQYF | TGTGCCAGCAGCTTCCTAGCGGCTCGCACAGATACGCAGTATTTT | TRBV7-9 | TRBD2 | TRBJ2-3 | .
CASSLMGPLGQFF | TGTGCCAGCAGCTTGATGGGGCCCCTCGGGCAGTTCTTC | TRBV5-5 | . | TRBJ2-1 | few
CASRGSRTANEQFF | TGCGCCAGCAGAGGTTCTAGGACAGCCAATGAGCAGTTCTTC | TRBV5-1 | . | TRBJ2-1 | .
CSATQGSGRSLSYEQYF | TGCAGTGCTACCCAGGGTAGCGGGCGATCCCTTTCCTACGAGCAGTACTTC | TRBV20-1 | TRBD2 | TRBJ2-7 | many
CASSLRGTGGYQPQHF | TGTGCCAGCAGTTTGAGAGGGACAGGGGGTTATCAGCCCCAGCATTTT | TRBV12-3/TRBV12-4 | TRBD1 | TRBJ1-5 | many
CASSYPRQVNTGELFF | TGTGCCAGCAGTTACCCACGACAGGTCAACACCGGGGAGCTGTTTTTT | TRBV6-2/TRBV6-3 | . | TRBJ2-2 | .
CASSPGHIAGGRSYNEQFF | TGTGCCAGCAGCCCGGGCCATATAGCGGGAGGCCGCTCCTACAATGAGCAGTTCTTC | TRBV11-1 | TRBD2 | TRBJ2-1 | .
CASSFLRVGRDTQYF | TGTGCCAGCAGTTTTTTAAGGGTTGGGAGAGATACGCAGTATTTT | TRBV12-3/TRBV12-4 | . | TRBJ2-3 | .
CASSPPLGTPNYGYTF | TGTGCCAGCAGTCCCCCCCTTGGGACACCGAACTATGGCTACACCTTC | TRBV4-2 | . | TRBJ1-2 | .
CSAFSGTANTGELFF | TGCAGTGCTTTCTCCGGGACGGCGAACACCGGGGAGCTGTTTTTT | TRBV20-1 | . | TRBJ2-2 | .
CSVLTNLNTEAFF | TGCAGCGTTTTGACAAACTTGAACACTGAAGCTTTCTTT | TRBV29-1 | . | TRBJ1-1 | .
CASSVIAVPTDTQYF | TGCGCCAGCAGCGTCATAGCGGTTCCAACAGATACGCAGTATTTT | TRBV5-1 | . | TRBJ2-3 | few
CAISENFGTFYNEQFF | TGTGCCATCAGTGAAAACTTCGGGACTTTTTACAATGAGCAGTTCTTC | TRBV10-3 | . | TRBJ2-1 | many
CASSQESAGVKNIQYF | TGCGCCAGCAGCCAAGAGTCAGCAGGGGTTAAAAACATTCAGTACTTC | TRBV4-1 | . | TRBJ2-4 | .
CASSTSGRALYNEQFF | TGTGCCAGCAGTACTAGCGGGAGGGCCCTCTATAATGAGCAGTTCTTC | TRBV12-3/TRBV12-4 | TRBD2 | TRBJ2-1 | .
CASSIIATSGSYEQYF | TGTGCCAGCAGCATCATTGCCACTAGCGGGAGCTACGAGCAGTACTTC | TRBV3-1 | TRBD2 | TRBJ2-7 | few
CASSGDRVRIYGYTF | TGTGCCAGCAGCGGGGACAGGGTTCGGATTTATGGCTACACCTTC | TRBV7-9 | TRBD1 | TRBJ1-2 | .
CASSLTSGVSYEQYF | TGCGCCAGCAGCTTGACTAGCGGGGTTTCCTACGAGCAGTACTTC | TRBV5-1 | TRBD2 | TRBJ2-7 | many
CASYPGQRSYEQYF | TGTGCCAGCTATCCGGGACAGAGATCCTACGAGCAGTACTTC | TRBV6-1 | TRBD1 | TRBJ2-7 | few
CATWVGRETQYF | TGTGCCACCTGGGTGGGGCGGGAGACCCAGTACTTC | TRBV24-1 | . | TRBJ2-5 | .
CASSPSRELSEQYF | TGTGCCAGCTCACCTTCCAGGGAACTATCCGAGCAGTACTTC | TRBV18 | . | TRBJ2-7 | few
CASRTLAGGPSETQYF | TGCGCCAGCAGGACACTAGCGGGAGGGCCCTCAGAGACCCAGTACTTC | TRBV5-1 | TRBD2 | TRBJ2-5 | large
CASRQGARYGYTF | TGCGCCAGCAGACAGGGGGCACGGTATGGCTACACCTTC | TRBV10-2 | TRBD1 | TRBJ1-2 | .
CASSFGWLAVSYEQYF | TGTGCCAGCAGCTTTGGGTGGCTAGCGGTTTCCTACGAGCAGTACTTC | TRBV7-9 | TRBD2 | TRBJ2-7 | .
CASSLDRYTGELFF | TGTGCCAGCAGCTTGGACAGGTACACCGGGGAGCTGTTTTTT | TRBV5-4 | . | TRBJ2-2 | .
CASRSGSADNEQFF | TGCGCCAGCAGAAGCGGGAGCGCGGACAATGAGCAGTTCTTC | TRBV5-1 | TRBD2 | TRBJ2-1 | .
CASSPGQLGNEQFF | TGTGCCAGCAGCCCAGGACAGTTGGGCAATGAGCAGTTCTTC | TRBV7-8 | . | TRBJ2-1 | many
CASRTGQGTLEQYF | TGTGCCAGCAGAACCGGACAGGGTACCCTCGAGCAGTACTTC | TRBV28 | TRBD1 | TRBJ2-7 | few
CASSQGNRGRDEKLFF | TGCGCCAGCAGCCAAGGTAACAGGGGGCGTGATGAAAAACTGTTTTTT | TRBV4-1 | TRBD1 | TRBJ1-4 | many
CSVPSGYGYTF | TGCAGCGTTCCGTCGGGCTATGGCTACACCTTC | TRBV29-1 | . | TRBJ1-2 | few
CASRERARTEAFF | TGTGCCAGCAGAGAGAGGGCCCGCACTGAAGCTTTCTTT | TRBV6-1 | . | TRBJ1-1 | .
CASSLTGFTYEQYF | TGCGCCAGCAGCTTGACGGGGTTCACCTACGAGCAGTACTTC | TRBV5-1 | . | TRBJ2-7 | many
CASSLGLGEQYF | TGTGCCAGCAGCTTAGGACTGGGGGAGCAGTACTTC | TRBV11-2 | . | TRBJ2-7 | .
CASSFFTGAYNEQFF | TGTGCCAGCAGTTTCTTCACAGGGGCCTACAATGAGCAGTTCTTC | TRBV12-3/TRBV12-4 | TRBD1 | TRBJ2-1 | .